The rows below give T cell receptor beta chains drawn from one sample of a study of T cell responses to AZD1222 COVID-19 vaccine. Measured with immunoSEQ multiplex PCR; TCRdb has only the in-frame clones, and not every one. The sample consists of some 120,000 clones, approximately 85% of them appearing once. The source was peripheral blood, collected on day 0 of MenACWY control vaccination. These receptors all stem from an adult in good health. CDR3s include the opening cysteine and the closing phenylalanine or tryptophan. A D gene is named only where the DNA matches it firmly. A row's size may be missing; if present it is once, few, many or a size class.

>16|.|TRBV21-1|.|TRBJ1-5
TGTGCCAGCAGCCCTCTAGGAAGGGTAGACAATCAGCCCCAGCATTTT
CASSPLGRVDNQPQHF
>14|TRBD1|TRBV11-1|.|TRBJ1-6
TGTGCCAGCAGCAACAGGGGGTATAATTCACCCCTCCACTTT
CASSNRGYNSPLHF
>13|.|TRBV6-5|.|TRBJ2-2
TGTGCCAGTCAAAGGGGGGGACGAGAGGAGCTGTTTTTT
CASQRGGREELFF
>14|TRBD1|TRBV18|.|TRBJ2-7
TGTGCCAGCTCACCGGGACAGGGGGCTTACGAGCAGTACTTC
CASSPGQGAYEQYF
>14|.|TRBV5-4|.|TRBJ2-7
TGTGCCAGCAGCTTGGAACAGGAGGGCTACGAGCAGTACTTC
CASSLEQEGYEQYF
>17|TRBD1|TRBV7-3|.|TRBJ1-6
TGTGCCAGCAGCCCCACGGCAGGGGGGAACTATAATTCACCCCTCCACTTT
CASSPTAGGNYNSPLHF
>13|TRBD1|TRBV2|few|TRBJ1-1
TGTGCCAGCAGTGAACAGGGGGCTTGGGAAGCTTTCTTT
CASSEQGAWEAFF
>15|.|TRBV18|once|TRBJ1-5
TGTGCCAGCTCACCACCGTCTATGAGCAATCAGCCCCAGCATTTT
CASSPPSMSNQPQHF
>12|.|TRBV19|.|TRBJ1-4
TGTGCCAGTAGTCCCCGGGACGGAAAACTGTTTTTT
CASSPRDGKLFF
>13|.|TRBV28|.|TRBJ1-2
TGTGCCAGCAGTTTAGTGCAGGGCGGAGGCTACACCTTC
CASSLVQGGGYTF
>14|.|TRBV7-3|.|TRBJ2-3
TGTGCCAGCAGCTTAAACCTCCAGACAGATACGCAGTATTTT
CASSLNLQTDTQYF
>14|TRBD2|TRBV28|.|TRBJ2-3
TGTGCCAGCAGTTTATCGGGACTAATAGATACGCAGTATTTT
CASSLSGLIDTQYF
>16|.|TRBV5-1|.|TRBJ2-1
TGCGCCAGCAGCTTGCTCCCCGCGCAGGACTACAATGAGCAGTTCTTC
CASSLLPAQDYNEQFF
>14|.|TRBV18|.|TRBJ2-7
TGTGCCAGCTCACCACAATCTCAGGGAGGCGAGCAGTACTTC
CASSPQSQGGEQYF
>13|.|TRBV7-5|.|TRBJ1-5
TGTGTCAGAAGCTCGTGGACTGGCCAGCCCCAGCATTTT
CVRSSWTGQPQHF
>14|.|TRBV5-1|.|TRBJ1-2
TGCGCCAGCAGCGCCCAGGGAGGGGCGGGTGGCTACACCTTC
CASSAQGGAGGYTF
>15|.|TRBV6-2/TRBV6-3|.|TRBJ1-6
TGTGCCAGCAGTTTAAGAGAGGGGTATAATTCACCCCTCCACTTT
CASSLREGYNSPLHF
>14|TRBD1|TRBV5-1|.|TRBJ2-7
TGCGCCAGCAGTCCCGGGACAGGGTCCTACGAGCAGTACTTC
CASSPGTGSYEQYF
>15|.|TRBV4-1|.|TRBJ1-2
TGCGCCAGCAGCCCGAACCGGGCCTCTTTCGGGGGCTACACCTTC
CASSPNRASFGGYTF
>13|TRBD2|TRBV9|.|TRBJ2-7
TGTGCCAGCAGCCCTGGACTAGTCCACGAGCAGTACTTC
CASSPGLVHEQYF
>15|TRBD1|TRBV19|once|TRBJ2-5
TGTGCCAGTACCGCGACAGGGGGCTTAGGTGAGACCCAGTACTTC
CASTATGGLGETQYF
>15|TRBD1|TRBV19|.|TRBJ1-2
TGTGCCAGTAGTTTCTTGGACAGGGTCACTTATGGCTACACCTTC
CASSFLDRVTYGYTF
>13|.|TRBV30|.|TRBJ1-5
TGTGCCTGGAGTCCGGGATTAAATCAGCCCCAGCATTTT
CAWSPGLNQPQHF
>15|TRBD2|TRBV2|.|TRBJ2-1
TGTGCCAGCAGTCTCGGACTAGCGGGGGAGGATGAGCAGTTCTTC
CASSLGLAGEDEQFF
>16|.|TRBV5-1|.|TRBJ2-3
TGCGCCAGCAGCTTGGATAGTGGGGGTCGCACAGATACGCAGTATTTT
CASSLDSGGRTDTQYF
>14|.|TRBV28|.|TRBJ2-7
TGTGCCAGCAGTTTGGGCGGGTACTCCTACGAGCAGTACTTC
CASSLGGYSYEQYF